This T cell receptor beta chain was captured in a study of blood T cell repertoires in COVID-19. There are a few counts of this clone. After removal of 6 bases from V and 4 bases from J, the junction contained 11 bases not matched to a gene. Germline-derived CDR1 and CDR2 are SQVTM and ANQGSEA. The CDR3 sequence is 14 residues long. In the authors' methods: Amplifying reference gene primers gave estimates of nucleated cell counts. Profiled with immunoSEQ multiplex PCR; TCRdb holds only in-frame clones, not every one. Clone size and the V and J calls come from that table; the DNA yielded D and trimming. The sample has 81,000 or so clones, approximately 89% seen once.

The sequenced sample was peripheral blood. The clonotype comes from a man in his sixties or seventies with active or convalescent COVID-19. The rearrangement uses TRBV29-1 and TRBJ1-2, with 7 nucleotides matching TRBD1. CDR3 sequence reads: CSVASVGGTYGYTF. The CDR3 DNA reads as TGCAGCGTCGCCTCGGTAGGGGGCACCTATGGCTACACCTTC.